The 4 T cell receptor beta chains presented below share a single source sample, sequenced in a study of cytomegalovirus exposure and HLA in healthy donors. PCR amplification relied on 60 Vbeta primers (plus 13 Jbeta primers). Profiling relied on immunoSEQ multiplex PCR, and the TCRdb table lists in-frame clones only, not all of them. Altogether 55,000 to 80,000 clones are present, approximately 70% being singletons, with the ten largest covering about 22%. Specimen: PBMCs. Receptor source: a man aged 40-49 years in good health and CMV-seropositive.

This chain uses TRBV29-1 with TRBJ2-6; no reliable D call. This CDR3 has 13 amino acids. Germline-derived CDR1 and CDR2 are SQVTM and ANQGSEA. Trimming pared 4 bases from V and 0 bases from J, leaving 4 bases between. The CDR3 is CSVAGSGANVLTF. In DNA, the CDR3 is TGCAGCGTTGCCGGCTCTGGGGCCAACGTCCTGACTTTC. Filled out from reference TRBV29-1 and TRBJ2-6, the complete variable domain reads SAVISQKPSRDICQRGTSLTIQCQVDSQVTMMFWYRQQPGQSLTLIATANQGSEATYESGFVIDKFPISRPNLTFSTLTVSNMSPEDSSIYLCSVAGSGANVLTFGAGSRLTVL.

This chain uses TRBV7-3 with TRBJ2-6, with D tentatively TRBD2 (6 bases). The CDR3 sequence is 17 residues long. Deletions cut 2 bases from V and 1 base from J, with 12 bases between. Germline V gene sequence: CDR1 SGHTA, CDR2 FQGTGA. The CDR3 here is CASSLGGPSSGANVLTF. The CDR3 region has the DNA TGTGCCAGCAGCTTAGGAGGGCCCTCATCTGGGGCCAACGTCCTGACTTTC.

This chain joins TRBV28 and TRBJ1-3; perhaps TRBD1 as D (5 bases). The V end lost 7 bases, the J end lost 3 bases, and 10 bases lay between the germline ends. In germline, CDR1 is MDHEN, CDR2 SYDVKM. This CDR3 contains 13 residues. The CDR3 loop reads CASIPDSGNTIYF. CDR3 DNA: TGTGCCAGCATCCCTGACAGTGGAAACACCATATATTTT.

The chain joins TRBV19 to TRBJ2-2; 10 nucleotides align to TRBD1. Trimming removed 3 bases from V and 4 bases from J; junction bases left unmatched: 5. CDR1 and CDR2 from the germline V gene are LNHDA and SQIVND (reference sequence). The CDR3 is 16 residues long. The CDR3 DNA reads as TGTGCCAGTAGTATTGACAGGGGGCTGACCACCGGGGAGCTGTTTTTT. This translates into CASSIDRGLTTGELFF.